Listed here are 13 T cell receptor beta chains from one sample, sequenced in a study of identical twins. MiXCR, applied by TCRdb to the 5' RACE reads, yields one record per CDR3 protein. The profile covers about 890,000 distinct CDR3 sequences, with approximately 13% appearing a single time and around 1.5% taken by the ten largest. The same data also went into a second study, on yellow fever vaccine responses in identical twins.

The source material was PBMCs. The source is a woman between 18 and 29 years old in good health.

This clonotype was recorded at least ten times. The chain has TRBV5-5 and TRBJ1-5; D is ambiguous. Trimming took off 3 bases at V and 4 bases at J, with 8 bases between the two ends. CDR1 is SGHKS and CDR2 is YYEKEE in the germline V gene (reference sequence). This CDR3 contains 13 residues. The CDR3 coding sequence is TGTGCCAGCAGCTGGGTGGAAAATCAGCCCCAGCATTTT. As protein: CASSWVENQPQHF.

This clonotype was found a few times. V is TRBV20-1 and J is TRBJ1-1; tentative D call: TRBD1 (5 bases). Germline-derived CDR1 and CDR2 are DFQATT and SNEGSKA (reference sequence). This CDR3 has 16 amino acids. Trimming left V 0 bases short and J 3 bases short, with 17 bases between. The CDR3 DNA is TGCAGTGCTAGAGATAGGCGCGGGGGACTGGACACTGAAGCTTTCTTT. Amino acids: CSARDRRGGLDTEAFF.

This clonotype was found many times. This sequence joins TRBV7-7 and TRBJ2-1, with 9 bases aligning to TRBD1. The CDR3 loop spans 14 amino acids. V was clipped by 5 bases and J by 4 bases; unmatched bases: 3. CDR1 is SSHAT, CDR2 FNYEAQ, per germline (reference sequence). The CDR3 is CASSQDRGYNEQFF. The DNA of the CDR3 is TGTGCCAGCAGCCAGGACAGGGGTTACAATGAGCAGTTCTTC.

The CDR3 here is CASSQGGVKGPYNEQFF. CDR3 coding DNA: TGCGCCAGCAGCCAAGGCGGAGTTAAGGGTCCCTACAATGAGCAGTTCTTC. V is TRBV4-1 and J is TRBJ2-1; D unclear. Germline CDR1 and CDR2: MGHRA and YSYEKL. The CDR3 contains 17 residues. V was pared by 1 base and J by 2 bases, with 15 bases between.

In its sample, this clonotype was seen many times. The J gene is TRBJ2-3, the V gene TRBV28; the D gene is possibly TRBD2 (5 bases). Trimming removed 3 bases from V and 3 bases from J, with 10 bases in between. The CDR3 length is 14 residues. Germline V gene data show CDR1 as MDHEN and CDR2 as SYDVKM. CDR3 DNA sequence: TGTGCCAGCAGTTTGAGGGCAGTTACAGATACGCAGTATTTT. It yields the protein CASSLRAVTDTQYF. Looking up the rest from reference TRBV28 and TRBJ2-3 gives the full variable domain: DVKVTQSSRYLVKRTGEKVFLECVQDMDHENMFWYRQDPGLGLRLIYFSYDVKMKEKGDIPEGYSVSREKKERFSLILESASTNQTSMYLCASSLRAVTDTQYFGPGTRLTVL.

This clonotype was found a few times. The chain combines TRBV21-1 with TRBJ2-7; TRBD2, the D gene given by the table, was not confirmed from the DNA. TRBV21-1 is a documented pseudogene. The CDR3 totals 15 residues. The CDR3 protein is CASSRGRRSGNEQYV. In DNA, the CDR3 is TGTGCCAGCAGCAGAGGCCGGAGGAGCGGGAACGAGCAGTACGTC.

This clonotype was recorded a few times. J is TRBJ1-2 and V is TRBV2; 7 positions agree with TRBD1. CDR1 is SNHLY and CDR2 is FYNNEI in the germline V gene. After removal of 7 bases from V and 4 bases from J, the junction contained 12 bases not matched to a gene. The CDR3 runs 15 residues. The CDR3 region is CASTGAGQGGYGYTF. Here the CDR3 DNA reads TGTGCCAGCACCGGTGCCGGGCAGGGGGGCTATGGCTACACCTTC.

This sequence joins TRBV4-1 and TRBJ2-3; the match to TRBD2 covers 11 bases. This CDR3 region has 17 residues. Trimming at V came to 0 bases and at J to 6 bases, leaving 8 bases not matched to a gene. CDR1 is MGHRA and CDR2 is YSYEKL in the germline V gene. The CDR3: CASSQDGGSGRGDTQYF. The DNA of the CDR3 is TGCGCCAGCAGCCAAGATGGAGGTAGCGGGAGGGGGGATACGCAGTATTTT.

V gene TRBV5-6 combines with J gene TRBJ2-7; 7 bases are a match to TRBD2. Germline trimming cut 5 bases from V and 3 bases from J; bases unmatched to any gene: 11. Per the germline V gene, CDR1 is SGHDT and CDR2 is YYEEEE. CDR3 size: 15 residues. DNA of the CDR3: TGTGCCAGCAGTCTGGTGGGGGGGATAATCTACGAGCAGTACTTC. It encodes CASSLVGGIIYEQYF.

J is TRBJ2-5 and V is TRBV9; possible D gene TRBD1, 5 bases. This CDR3 has 15 amino acids. Germline V lookup: CDR1 SGDLS, CDR2 YYNGEE. Trimming pared 3 bases from V and 5 bases from J, leaving 17 bases between. The CDR3 is CASSALDSPGETQYF. The CDR3 DNA sequence: TGTGCCAGCAGCGCCCTCGACAGTCCTGGGGAGACCCAGTACTTC.

This clonotype appeared many times. The CDR3 protein is CASSGDSGIGTGELFF. In DNA, the CDR3 is TGCGCCAGCAGCGGGGATAGCGGGATCGGGACCGGGGAGCTGTTTTTT. The chain recombines TRBV5-1 with TRBJ2-2; 8 bases align to TRBD2. Germline V gene data show CDR1 as SGHRS and CDR2 as YFSETQ. Trimming removed 4 bases from V and 5 bases from J; junction bases left unmatched: 10. This CDR3 is built from 16 residues.

The rearrangement joins TRBV6-1 to TRBJ1-1; TRBD1 might be the D (5 bases). With 1 base removed from V and 6 bases from J, the gap between germline ends came to 15 bases. Germline lookup yields CDR1 MNHNS and CDR2 SASEGT. CDR3 length equals 15 residues. The CDR3 region is CASSEEGAGQAEAFF. For the CDR3, the DNA is TGTGCCAGCAGTGAAGAAGGGGCAGGGCAAGCTGAAGCTTTCTTT.

This chain connects TRBV3-1 to TRBJ1-5; D is possibly TRBD1 (5 bases). Trimming cost V 11 bases and J 2 bases, with 25 bases left between them. CDR1 and CDR2 (germline): LGHDT, YNNKEL (reference sequence). The CDR3 is 17 amino acids. CDR3 sequence (DNA): TGTGCCTCCAGCCAACAGGTCCTCAGCGACCGCAATCAGCCCCAGCATTTT. Its translation: CASSQQVLSDRNQPQHF.